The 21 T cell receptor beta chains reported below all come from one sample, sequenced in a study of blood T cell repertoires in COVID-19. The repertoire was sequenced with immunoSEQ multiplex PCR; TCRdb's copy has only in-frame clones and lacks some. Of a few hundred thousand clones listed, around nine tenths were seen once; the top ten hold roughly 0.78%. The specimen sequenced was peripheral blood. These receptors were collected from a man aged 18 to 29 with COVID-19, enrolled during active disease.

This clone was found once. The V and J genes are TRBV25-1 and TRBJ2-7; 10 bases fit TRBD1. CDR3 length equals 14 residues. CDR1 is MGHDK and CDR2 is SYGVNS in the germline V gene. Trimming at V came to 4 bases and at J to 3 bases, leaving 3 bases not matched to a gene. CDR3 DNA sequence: TGTGCCAGCAGTGCGTGGACAGGGGGCTACGAGCAGTACTTC. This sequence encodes CASSAWTGGYEQYF.

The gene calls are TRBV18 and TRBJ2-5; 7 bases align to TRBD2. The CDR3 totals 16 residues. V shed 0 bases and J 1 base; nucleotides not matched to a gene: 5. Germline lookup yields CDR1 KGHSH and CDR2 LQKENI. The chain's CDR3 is CASSPPGGSGQETQYF. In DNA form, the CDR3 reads TGTGCCAGCTCACCACCGGGCGGGAGCGGCCAAGAGACCCAGTACTTC.

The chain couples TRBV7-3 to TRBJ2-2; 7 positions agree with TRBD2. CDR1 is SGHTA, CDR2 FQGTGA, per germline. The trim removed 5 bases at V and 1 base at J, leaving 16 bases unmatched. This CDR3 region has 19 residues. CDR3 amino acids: CASSPHLRGGSLNTGELFF. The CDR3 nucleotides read TGTGCCAGCAGCCCCCACCTAAGGGGCGGGAGCCTGAACACCGGGGAGCTGTTTTTT.

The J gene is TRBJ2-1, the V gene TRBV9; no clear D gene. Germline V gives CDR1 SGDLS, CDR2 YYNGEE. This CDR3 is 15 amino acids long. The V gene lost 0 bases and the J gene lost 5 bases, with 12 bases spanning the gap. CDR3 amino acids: CASSVGMSTNNEQFF. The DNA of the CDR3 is TGTGCCAGCAGCGTAGGCATGTCTACCAACAATGAGCAGTTCTTC.

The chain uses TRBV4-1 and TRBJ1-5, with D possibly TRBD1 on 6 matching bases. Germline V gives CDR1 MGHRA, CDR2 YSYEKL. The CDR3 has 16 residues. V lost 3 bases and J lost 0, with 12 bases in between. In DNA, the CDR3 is TGCGCCAGCAGCCAGGCAGGGGCTCCTAGCAATCAGCCCCAGCATTTT. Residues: CASSQAGAPSNQPQHF.

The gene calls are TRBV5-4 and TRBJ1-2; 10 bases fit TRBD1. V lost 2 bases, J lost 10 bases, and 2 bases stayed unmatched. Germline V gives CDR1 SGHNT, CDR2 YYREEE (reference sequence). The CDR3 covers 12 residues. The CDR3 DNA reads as TGTGCCAGCAGCTTAGGACAGGGGGACTACACCTTC. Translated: CASSLGQGDYTF.

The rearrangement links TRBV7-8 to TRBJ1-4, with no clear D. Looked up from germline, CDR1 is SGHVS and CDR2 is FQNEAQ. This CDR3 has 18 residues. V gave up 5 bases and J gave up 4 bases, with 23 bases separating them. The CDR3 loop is CASSPVRTAFRGNEKLFF. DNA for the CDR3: TGTGCCAGCAGCCCCGTCCGAACGGCGTTTCGGGGTAATGAAAAACTGTTTTTT.

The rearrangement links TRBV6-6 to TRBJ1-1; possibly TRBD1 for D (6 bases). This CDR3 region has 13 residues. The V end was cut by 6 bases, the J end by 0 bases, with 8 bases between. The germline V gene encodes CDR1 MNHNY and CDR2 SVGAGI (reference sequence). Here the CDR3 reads CASRDSMNTEAFF. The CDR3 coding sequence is TGTGCCAGCAGGGACAGCATGAACACTGAAGCTTTCTTT.

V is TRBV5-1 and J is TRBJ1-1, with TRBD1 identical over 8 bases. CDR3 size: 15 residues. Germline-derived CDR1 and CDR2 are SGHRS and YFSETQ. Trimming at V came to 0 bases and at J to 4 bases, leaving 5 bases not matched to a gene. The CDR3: CASSLDGQGFTEAFF. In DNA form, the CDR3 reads TGCGCCAGCAGCTTGGATGGACAGGGATTCACTGAAGCTTTCTTT.

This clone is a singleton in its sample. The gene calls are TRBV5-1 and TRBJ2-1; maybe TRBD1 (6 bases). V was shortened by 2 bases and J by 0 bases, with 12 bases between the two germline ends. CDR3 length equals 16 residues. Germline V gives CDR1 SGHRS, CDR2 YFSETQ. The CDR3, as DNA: TGCGCCAGCAGCTTTAAGGGGGTGAGCTCCTACAATGAGCAGTTCTTC. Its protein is CASSFKGVSSYNEQFF. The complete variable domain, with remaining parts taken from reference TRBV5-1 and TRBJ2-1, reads KAGVTQTPRYLIKTRGQQVTLSCSPISGHRSVSWYQQTPGQGLQFLFEYFSETQRNKGNFPGRFSGRQFSNSRSEMNVSTLELGDSALYLCASSFKGVSSYNEQFFGPGTRLTVL.

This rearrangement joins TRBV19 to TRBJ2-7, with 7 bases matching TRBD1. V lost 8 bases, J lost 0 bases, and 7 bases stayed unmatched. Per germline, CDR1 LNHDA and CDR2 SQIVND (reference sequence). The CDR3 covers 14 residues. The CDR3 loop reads CASQDRVFSYEQYF. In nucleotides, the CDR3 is TGTGCCAGTCAAGACAGGGTCTTCTCCTACGAGCAGTACTTC.

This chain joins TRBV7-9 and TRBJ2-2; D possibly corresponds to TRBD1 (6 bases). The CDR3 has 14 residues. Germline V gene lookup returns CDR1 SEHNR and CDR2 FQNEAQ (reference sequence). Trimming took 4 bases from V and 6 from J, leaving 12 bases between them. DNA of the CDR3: TGTGCCAGCAGCTCACAGGGTTATTCCGGGGAGCTGTTTTTT. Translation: CASSSQGYSGELFF.

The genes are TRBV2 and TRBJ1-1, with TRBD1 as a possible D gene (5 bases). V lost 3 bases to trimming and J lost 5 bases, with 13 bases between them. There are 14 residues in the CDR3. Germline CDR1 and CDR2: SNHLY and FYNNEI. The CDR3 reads CASSDLVRGTEAFF. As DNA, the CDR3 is TGTGCCAGCAGTGACCTCGTCCGGGGGACTGAAGCTTTCTTT.

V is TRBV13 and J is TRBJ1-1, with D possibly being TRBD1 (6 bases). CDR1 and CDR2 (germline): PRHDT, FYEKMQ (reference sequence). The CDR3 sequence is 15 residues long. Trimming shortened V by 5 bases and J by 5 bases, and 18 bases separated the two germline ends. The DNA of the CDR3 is TGTGCCAGCAGCGTCCGGGACAACCGGAGGACTGAAGCTTTCTTT. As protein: CASSVRDNRRTEAFF.

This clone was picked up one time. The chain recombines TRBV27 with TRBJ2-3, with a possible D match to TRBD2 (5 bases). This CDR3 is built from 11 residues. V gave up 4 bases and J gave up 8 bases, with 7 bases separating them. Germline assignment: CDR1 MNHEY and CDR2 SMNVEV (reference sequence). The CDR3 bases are TGTGCCAGCAGTTATGGAGGTACGCAGTATTTT. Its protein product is CASSYGGTQYF.

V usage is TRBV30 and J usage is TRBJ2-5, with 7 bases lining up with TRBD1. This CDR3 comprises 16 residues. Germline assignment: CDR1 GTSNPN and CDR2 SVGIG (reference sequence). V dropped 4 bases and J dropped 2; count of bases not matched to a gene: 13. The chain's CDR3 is CAWTPPHQGEQETQYF. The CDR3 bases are TGTGCCTGGACCCCCCCCCATCAGGGGGAACAAGAGACCCAGTACTTC.

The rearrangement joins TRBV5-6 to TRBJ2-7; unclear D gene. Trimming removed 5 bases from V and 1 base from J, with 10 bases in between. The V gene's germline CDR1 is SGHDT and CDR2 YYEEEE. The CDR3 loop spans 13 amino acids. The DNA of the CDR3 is TGTGCCAGCAGAGTCACTCAATCCTACGAGCAGTACTTC. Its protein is CASRVTQSYEQYF. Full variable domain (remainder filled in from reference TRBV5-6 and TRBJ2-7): DAGVTQSPTHLIKTRGQQVTLRCSPKSGHDTVSWYQQALGQGPQFIFQYYEEEERQRGNFPDRFSGHQFPNYSSELNVNALLLGDSALYLCASRVTQSYEQYFGPGTRLTVT.

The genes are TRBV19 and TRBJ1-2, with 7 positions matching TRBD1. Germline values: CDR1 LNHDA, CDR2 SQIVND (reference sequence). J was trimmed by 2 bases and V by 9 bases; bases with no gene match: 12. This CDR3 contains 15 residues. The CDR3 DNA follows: TGTGCCAGCTCTGTGGGAGGACAGGCCAACTATGGCTACACCTTC. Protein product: CASSVGGQANYGYTF.

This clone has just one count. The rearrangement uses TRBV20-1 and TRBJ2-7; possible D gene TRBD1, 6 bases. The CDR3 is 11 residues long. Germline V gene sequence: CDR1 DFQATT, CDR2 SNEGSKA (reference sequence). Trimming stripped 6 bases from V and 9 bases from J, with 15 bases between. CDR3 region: CSARDTLRQYF. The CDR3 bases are TGCAGTGCCCGGGACACTCTTAGGCAGTACTTC.

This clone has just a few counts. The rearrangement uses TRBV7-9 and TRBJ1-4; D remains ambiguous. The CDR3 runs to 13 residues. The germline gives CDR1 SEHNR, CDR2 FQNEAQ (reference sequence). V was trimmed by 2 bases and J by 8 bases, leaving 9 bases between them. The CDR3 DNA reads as TGTGCCAGCAGCTTACGAAATCGGGAAAAACTGTTTTTT. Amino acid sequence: CASSLRNREKLFF.

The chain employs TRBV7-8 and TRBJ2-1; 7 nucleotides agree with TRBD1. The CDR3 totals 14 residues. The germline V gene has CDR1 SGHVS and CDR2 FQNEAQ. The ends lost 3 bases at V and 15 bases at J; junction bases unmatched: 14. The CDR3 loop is CASSFLGQAIPSFF. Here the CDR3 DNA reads TGTGCCAGCAGCTTCCTCGGACAGGCCATCCCGTCGTTCTTC.